The clone carrying this TCR beta chain came up many times. Its antigen is still unknown. Together with a sample-barcoded 5' primer, a J-beta primer mix was included in a second PCR lasting roughly 6 to 12 cycles. All samples gave at least 2.5 million CDR3-containing paired-end reads. TCRdb re-called the 5' RACE reads with MiXCR, one entry per CDR3 protein. This table holds 790,000 or so distinct CDR3 sequences, roughly three fifths found once. Looked up from germline, CDR1 is LGHDT and CDR2 is YNNKEL (reference sequence). V shed 8 bases and J 6 bases; nucleotides not matched to a gene: 7. CDR3 length equals 13 residues. This entry comes from a study of blood T cells in healthy people across ages. Study conclusions and caveats: A greater number of naive CD4+ cells and higher diversity distinguished long-lived donors from aged donors. Estimated diversity, derived from one million T cells, was regarded as an underestimate.

Input material: blood. This receptor was obtained from a man in his forties in good health. This chain uses TRBV3-1 with TRBJ1-2; TRBD1 aligns across 9 bases. The CDR3, as DNA: TGTGCCAGCGTCGGGACAGGGACCGATGGCTACACCTTC. This gives the protein CASVGTGTDGYTF.